These 16 T cell receptor beta chains were sequenced from one sample in a study of memory CD8 T cells in hepatitis C reinfection. Clones were sequenced by immunoSEQ multiplex PCR, and TCRdb holds only the in-frame ones, with some missing. The data show under 60,000 clones, nearly 90% seen once. Time point meaning: pre-reinfection, 55 to 20 weeks before reinfection detection. The sorted cells went straight to TCR sequencing with no prior in vitro expansion. Material for sequencing was naive CD8+ T cells sorted from blood. The source is a man aged 18 to 35 with hepatitis C virus infection.

J is TRBJ2-5 and V is TRBV5-4, with D possibly TRBD2 on 5 matching bases. The CDR3 is 15 residues long. CDR1 and CDR2 from the germline V gene are SGHNT and YYREEE (reference sequence). Deletions cut 2 bases from V and 5 bases from J, with 16 bases between. CDR3 coding DNA: TGTGCCAGCAGCTTTGGAAGCTCGGGGTTGGAGACCCAGTACTTC. Residues: CASSFGSSGLETQYF.

CDR3 coding DNA: TGTGCCAGCAGTGAAAGAACAGGTATGAACACTGAAGCTTTCTTT. This codes for CASSERTGMNTEAFF. The V and J genes are TRBV6-1 and TRBJ1-1; D is possibly TRBD1 (5 bases). Trimming removed 2 bases at V and 0 bases at J, with 10 bases between. There are 15 residues in the CDR3. Germline assignment: CDR1 MNHNS and CDR2 SASEGT.

The sample holds one count of this clone. This chain links TRBV29-1 with TRBJ2-1; 7 nucleotides agree with TRBD2. The CDR3 sequence is 14 residues long. V lost 3 bases to trimming and J lost 4 bases; unmatched junction nucleotides: 6. Germline V gene data show CDR1 as SQVTM and CDR2 as ANQGSEA. CDR3 in amino acids: CSVEGSGLYNEQFF. In nucleotides, the CDR3 is TGCAGCGTTGAGGGTAGCGGGTTATACAATGAGCAGTTCTTC.

This chain links TRBV28 with TRBJ2-2, with D tentatively TRBD2 (6 bases). Trimming cost V 8 bases and J 4 bases, with 11 bases left between them. CDR1 and CDR2 from the germline V gene are MDHEN and SYDVKM. This CDR3 has 13 amino acids. The CDR3 DNA is TGTGCCAGCCTTGCCGGGAGCACCGGGGAGCTGTTTTTT. Its protein product is CASLAGSTGELFF.

The rearrangement joins TRBV5-6 to TRBJ2-1, with 9 bases aligning to TRBD2. The CDR3 has 15 amino acids. Trimming removed 2 bases from V and 6 bases from J; junction bases left unmatched: 6. Germline values: CDR1 SGHDT, CDR2 YYEEEE. The CDR3 nucleotides are TGTGCCAGCAGCTTTGGTAGCGGGAGTTTCAATGAGCAGTTCTTC. Amino acid sequence: CASSFGSGSFNEQFF. Together with reference TRBV5-6 and TRBJ2-1, the CDR3 gives the full variable domain: DAGVTQSPTHLIKTRGQQVTLRCSPKSGHDTVSWYQQALGQGPQFIFQYYEEEERQRGNFPDRFSGHQFPNYSSELNVNALLLGDSALYLCASSFGSGSFNEQFFGPGTRLTVL.

This rearrangement joins TRBV5-1 to TRBJ1-2, with 8 bases matching TRBD1. Germline loops: CDR1 SGHRS, CDR2 YFSETQ. V gave up 0 bases and J gave up 5 bases; unmatched junction bases: 3. CDR3 size: 14 residues. The CDR3, as DNA: TGCGCCAGCAGCTTGGGCAGGGGGCTGTATGGCTACACCTTC. It specifies CASSLGRGLYGYTF.

The chain has TRBV28 and TRBJ1-5, with TRBD1 as a possible D gene (6 bases). The CDR3 loop spans 14 amino acids. The V and J ends lost 3 bases and 5 bases respectively, with 11 bases between them. The germline V gene has CDR1 MDHEN and CDR2 SYDVKM. CDR3 sequence reads: CASSLTGYHQPQHF. The CDR3, as DNA: TGTGCCAGCAGTTTGACAGGTTACCATCAGCCCCAGCATTTT.

V and J are TRBV6-5 and TRBJ2-1, with a weak D call TRBD2 (6 bases). CDR1 is MNHEY, CDR2 SVGAGI, per germline. This CDR3 has 16 amino acids. The germline V and J ends were trimmed by 4 bases and 0 bases, with 13 bases remaining between them. DNA of the CDR3: TGTGCCAGCAGTTCCGGGACTTCCAGCTCCTACAATGAGCAGTTCTTC. It specifies CASSSGTSSSYNEQFF.

This clone was seen just once. J is TRBJ2-7 and V is TRBV10-3; 9 nucleotides match TRBD1. Germline V lookup: CDR1 ENHRY, CDR2 SYGVKD. J lost 5 bases, V lost 10 bases, and 9 bases had no gene match. This CDR3 comprises 13 residues. In DNA form, the CDR3 reads TGTGCCAGCAGCCAGGACAGGGGAAACGAGCAGTACTTC. Translating gives CASSQDRGNEQYF.

This chain joins TRBV29-1 and TRBJ2-3, with D possibly TRBD2 on 5 matching bases. V was cut by 0 bases and J by 0 bases, with 10 bases left in between. Germline loops: CDR1 SQVTM, CDR2 ANQGSEA. The CDR3 consists of 15 residues. CDR3 sequence (DNA): TGCAGCGTTGAAGATCTCCAGCGGAGCACAGATACGCAGTATTTT. This encodes CSVEDLQRSTDTQYF.

V and J are TRBV19 and TRBJ2-7; D call uncertain. The CDR3 totals 12 residues. Germline V CDR1 and CDR2: LNHDA, SQIVND (reference sequence). Trimming removed 4 bases at V and 2 bases at J, with 6 bases between. In DNA form, the CDR3 reads TGTGCCAGTAGTACGCAGGCCTACGAGCAGTACTTC. Translation gives CASSTQAYEQYF.

The rearrangement links TRBV11-3 to TRBJ2-7, with 7 positions matching TRBD1. The germline CDR1 and CDR2 sequences are SGHNT and YENEEA. With 5 bases clipped from V and 2 bases from J, the junction kept 6 bases outside the gene matches. The CDR3 extends over 14 amino acids. This CDR3 reads CASSPQGQPYEQYF. DNA of the CDR3: TGTGCCAGCAGCCCCCAGGGACAGCCCTACGAGCAGTACTTC.

The chain links TRBV19 to TRBJ2-7; 7 bases align to TRBD2. V lost 3 bases to trimming and J lost 7 bases; unmatched junction nucleotides: 9. The CDR3 loop spans 14 amino acids. Germline V gene sequence: CDR1 LNHDA, CDR2 SQIVND (reference sequence). The CDR3 loop is CASSMSAGVWEQYF. The CDR3 coding sequence is TGTGCCAGTAGTATGAGTGCGGGAGTGTGGGAGCAGTACTTC.

V is TRBV6-6 and J is TRBJ2-5; 9 bases align to TRBD1. Germline-derived CDR1 and CDR2 are MNHNY and SVGAGI (reference sequence). Unmatched junction bases numbered 7, after V lost 4 bases and J lost 4 bases. The CDR3 sequence is 15 residues long. CDR3 region: CASSSWTGEAETQYF. The CDR3 coding sequence is TGTGCCAGCAGTTCATGGACAGGGGAGGCAGAGACCCAGTACTTC.

The V and J genes are TRBV6-5 and TRBJ1-4; D might be TRBD1 (6 bases). V shed 2 bases and J shed 8 bases, with 12 bases lying between them. Germline CDR1 MNHEY, CDR2 SVGAGI. The CDR3 extends over 14 amino acids. CDR3 residues: CASSYRPGDEKLFF. In DNA, the CDR3 is TGTGCCAGCAGTTACCGGCCAGGGGACGAAAAACTGTTTTTT.

The CDR3 coding sequence is TGTGCCAGCAGCTTCGCGGGAAACTCCTACGAGCAGTACTTC. This encodes CASSFAGNSYEQYF. J is TRBJ2-7 and V is TRBV5-6, with D possibly TRBD2 on 6 matching bases. The V and J ends lost 2 bases and 0 bases respectively, with 9 bases between them. Germline CDR1 reads SGHDT; CDR2 reads YYEEEE. This CDR3 is built from 14 residues.